This TCR beta chain is drawn from a study of blood T cell repertoires in COVID-19. At the level of the study: COVID-19 samples collected from the United States, Italy and Spain covered acute and convalescent phases. In each case, the material was cDNA or gDNA derived from T cells, B-cell-depleted T cells, or PBMCs.

Per the authors' pipeline: From reference gene primer amplification, estimates of nucleated cell counts were derived. Sequenced by immunoSEQ multiplex PCR; TCRdb stores in-frame clones only, minus some. V and J calls and clone size come straight from that table; D and trimming were deduced from the DNA. This sample has around 200,000 clones, with about 85% found just once. The source of this sequence is an elderly woman with acute or convalescent COVID-19. The specimen sequenced was peripheral blood.

The CDR3 DNA sequence: TGTGCTAGTGGTTTAGGGGTCGACGGGCATATTTACACAGATACGCAGTATTTT. Protein sequence: CASGLGVDGHIYTDTQYF. J is TRBJ2-3 and V is TRBV12-5; perhaps TRBD1 as D (5 bases). V was trimmed by 3 bases and J by 2 bases, leaving 21 bases between them. Germline CDR1 is LGHNT and CDR2 is FRNRAP. This CDR3 is built from 18 residues.